One and the same sample provided the 8 T cell receptor beta chains below, sequenced in a study of T cell responses to AZD1222 COVID-19 vaccine. Clones were sequenced by immunoSEQ multiplex PCR, and TCRdb holds only the in-frame ones, with some missing. The profile covers 150,000 to 170,000 clones, with roughly 90% appearing a single time and under 20% taken by the ten largest. The sequencing used peripheral blood, collected on day 0 of AZD1222 vaccination. The receptors were gathered from an adult in good health.

The chain uses TRBV28 and TRBJ2-1, with 15 bases fitting TRBD2. Germline V lookup: CDR1 MDHEN, CDR2 SYDVKM. V gave up 6 bases and J gave up 0 bases; unmatched junction bases: 6. The CDR3 runs to 18 residues. CDR3 sequence: CASSPGLAGGSSYNEQFF. DNA of the CDR3: TGTGCCAGCAGCCCGGGACTAGCGGGGGGTAGCTCCTACAATGAGCAGTTCTTC.

The rearrangement links TRBV2 to TRBJ1-2, with TRBD1 matching 7 bases. There are 13 residues in the CDR3. Germline V gives CDR1 SNHLY, CDR2 FYNNEI. With V trimmed by 5 bases and J by 3 bases, 3 bases remained unmatched. CDR3 loop: CASSLGQHYGYTF. CDR3 DNA: TGTGCCAGCAGTTTGGGACAGCACTATGGCTACACCTTC.

The J gene is TRBJ2-2, the V gene TRBV7-2; weak D call: TRBD1 (5 bases). This CDR3 is built from 14 residues. With 5 bases removed from V and 7 bases from J, the gap between germline ends came to 14 bases. Looked up from germline, CDR1 is SGHTA and CDR2 is FQGNSA. Written as DNA, the CDR3 is TGTGCCAGCAGCCCAGGGATACACAGCGGGGAGCTGTTTTTT. Protein sequence: CASSPGIHSGELFF.

The count of this clone is one. The genes are TRBV5-4 and TRBJ1-1; D is ambiguous. CDR3 length equals 14 residues. V lost 0 bases to trimming and J lost 0 bases, with 6 bases between them. The germline gives CDR1 SGHNT, CDR2 YYREEE (reference sequence). The CDR3 DNA sequence: TGTGCCAGCAGCTTGGTGGGTGTGAACACTGAAGCTTTCTTT. This sequence encodes CASSLVGVNTEAFF. Using reference TRBV5-4 and TRBJ1-1 for the parts outside the CDR3, the full variable domain is ETGVTQSPTHLIKTRGQQVTLRCSSQSGHNTVSWYQQALGQGPQFIFQYYREEENGRGNFPPRFSGLQFPNYSSELNVNALELDDSALYLCASSLVGVNTEAFFGQGTRLTVV.

The V gene is TRBV6-6, the J gene TRBJ2-1, with unresolved D. CDR1 MNHNY and CDR2 SVGAGI come from the germline V gene (reference sequence). Trimming took 1 base from V and 8 from J, leaving 6 bases between them. CDR3 size: 12 residues. Here the CDR3 reads CASSYLGYEQFF. DNA for the CDR3: TGTGCCAGCAGTTACTTGGGGTATGAGCAGTTCTTC.

This rearrangement joins TRBV5-1 to TRBJ1-1; 8 bases align to TRBD1. In germline, CDR1 is SGHRS, CDR2 YFSETQ. The V segment lost 2 bases and the J segment 1 base; nucleotides outside the gene matches: 7. The CDR3 is 16 residues long. This CDR3 is CASSFNPGGTNTEAFF. The CDR3, as DNA: TGCGCCAGCAGCTTCAACCCAGGGGGCACGAACACTGAAGCTTTCTTT.

This chain connects TRBV28 to TRBJ2-7; 7 nucleotides agree with TRBD2. Unmatched junction bases numbered 11, after V lost 6 bases and J lost 3 bases. Germline CDR1 reads MDHEN; CDR2 reads SYDVKM. CDR3 size: 15 residues. Written as DNA, the CDR3 is TGTGCCAGCAGCTCTCCGCGGGGGACCTACTACGAGCAGTACTTC. As protein: CASSSPRGTYYEQYF.

The CDR3 sequence is CATSRTGPSSGGDNEQFF. DNA for the CDR3: TGTGCCACCAGCAGAACTGGCCCCTCTAGCGGGGGAGACAATGAGCAGTTCTTC. This chain uses TRBV15 with TRBJ2-1; 10 bases line up with TRBD2. V shed 2 bases, J shed 5 bases, and the junction held 12 bases outside the gene matches. Per germline, CDR1 LNHNV and CDR2 YYDKDF (reference sequence). The CDR3 covers 18 residues. Based on the CDR3 plus reference TRBV15 and TRBJ2-1, the full variable domain is DAMVIQNPRYQVTQFGKPVTLSCSQTLNHNVMYWYQQKSSQAPKLLFHYYDKDFNNEADTPDNFQSRRPNTSFCFLDIRSPGLGDTAMYLCATSRTGPSSGGDNEQFFGPGTRLTVL.